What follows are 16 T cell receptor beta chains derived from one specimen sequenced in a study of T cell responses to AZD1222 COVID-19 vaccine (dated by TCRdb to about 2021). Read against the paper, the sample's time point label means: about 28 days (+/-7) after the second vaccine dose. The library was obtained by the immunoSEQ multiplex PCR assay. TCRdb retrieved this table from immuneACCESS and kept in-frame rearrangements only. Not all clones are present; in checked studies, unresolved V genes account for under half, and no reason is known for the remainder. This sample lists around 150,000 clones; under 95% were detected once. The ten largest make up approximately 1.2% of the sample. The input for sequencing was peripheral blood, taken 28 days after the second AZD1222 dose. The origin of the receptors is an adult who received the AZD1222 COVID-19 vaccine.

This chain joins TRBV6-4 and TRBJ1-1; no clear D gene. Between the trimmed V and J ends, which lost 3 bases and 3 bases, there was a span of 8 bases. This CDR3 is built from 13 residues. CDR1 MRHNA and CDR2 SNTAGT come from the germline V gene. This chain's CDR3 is CASSDELDTEAFF. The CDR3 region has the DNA TGTGCCAGCAGTGATGAACTGGACACTGAAGCTTTCTTT.

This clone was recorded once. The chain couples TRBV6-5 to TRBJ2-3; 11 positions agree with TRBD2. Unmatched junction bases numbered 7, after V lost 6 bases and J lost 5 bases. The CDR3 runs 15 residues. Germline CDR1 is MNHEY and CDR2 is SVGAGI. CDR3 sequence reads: CASSSLAGGQDTQYF. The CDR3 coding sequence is TGTGCCAGCAGCTCTTTAGCGGGGGGGCAAGATACGCAGTATTTT.

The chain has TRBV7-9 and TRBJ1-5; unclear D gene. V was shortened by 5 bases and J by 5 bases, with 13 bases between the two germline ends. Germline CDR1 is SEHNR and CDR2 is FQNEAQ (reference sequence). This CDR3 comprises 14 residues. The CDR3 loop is CASSPSVGDQPQHF. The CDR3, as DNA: TGTGCCAGCAGCCCCTCCGTAGGTGATCAGCCCCAGCATTTT.

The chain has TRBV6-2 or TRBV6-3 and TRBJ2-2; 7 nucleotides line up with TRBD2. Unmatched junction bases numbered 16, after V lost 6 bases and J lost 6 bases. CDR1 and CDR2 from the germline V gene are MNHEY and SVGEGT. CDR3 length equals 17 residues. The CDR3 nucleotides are TGTGCCAGCAGACCTCCGGGCGGGAGAGTTAAGGCCGGGGAGCTGTTTTTT. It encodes CASRPPGGRVKAGELFF.

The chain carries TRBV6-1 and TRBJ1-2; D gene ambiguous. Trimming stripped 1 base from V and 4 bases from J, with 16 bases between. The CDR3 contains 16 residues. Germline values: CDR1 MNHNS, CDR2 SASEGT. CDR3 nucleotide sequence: TGTGCCAGCAGTGAAGTGTTCACAGAAAGAAGCTATGGCTACACCTTC. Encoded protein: CASSEVFTERSYGYTF.

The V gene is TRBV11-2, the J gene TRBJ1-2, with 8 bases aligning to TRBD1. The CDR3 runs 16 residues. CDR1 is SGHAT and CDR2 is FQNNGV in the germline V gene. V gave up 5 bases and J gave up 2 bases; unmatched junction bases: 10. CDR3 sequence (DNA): TGTGCCAGCAGCGCCAGGACAGGGAGCAAGAACTATGGCTACACCTTC. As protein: CASSARTGSKNYGYTF.

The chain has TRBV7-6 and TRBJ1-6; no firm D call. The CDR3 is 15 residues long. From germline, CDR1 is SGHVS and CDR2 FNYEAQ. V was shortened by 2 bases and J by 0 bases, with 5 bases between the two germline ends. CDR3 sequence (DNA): TGTGCCAGCAGCTTACAGAGCTCCTATAATTCACCCCTCCACTTT. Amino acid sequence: CASSLQSSYNSPLHF. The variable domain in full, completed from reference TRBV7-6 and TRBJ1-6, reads GAGVSQSPRYKVTKRGQDVALRCDPISGHVSLYWYRQALGQGPEFLTYFNYEAQQDKSGLPNDRFSAERPEGSISTLTIQRTEQRDSAMYRCASSLQSSYNSPLHFGNGTRLTVT.

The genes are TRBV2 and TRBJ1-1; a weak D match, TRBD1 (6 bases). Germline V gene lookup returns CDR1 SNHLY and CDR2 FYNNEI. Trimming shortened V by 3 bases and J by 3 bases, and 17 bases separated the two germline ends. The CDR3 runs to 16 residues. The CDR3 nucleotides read TGTGCCAGCAGTGATTTGGTAGACGAGGGGGACACTGAAGCTTTCTTT. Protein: CASSDLVDEGDTEAFF.

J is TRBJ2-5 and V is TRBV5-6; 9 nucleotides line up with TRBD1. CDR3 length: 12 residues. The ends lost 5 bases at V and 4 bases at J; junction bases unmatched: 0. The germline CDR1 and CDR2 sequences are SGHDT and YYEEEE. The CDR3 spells CASRGQGETQYF. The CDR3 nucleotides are TGTGCCAGCAGGGGACAGGGAGAGACCCAGTACTTC.

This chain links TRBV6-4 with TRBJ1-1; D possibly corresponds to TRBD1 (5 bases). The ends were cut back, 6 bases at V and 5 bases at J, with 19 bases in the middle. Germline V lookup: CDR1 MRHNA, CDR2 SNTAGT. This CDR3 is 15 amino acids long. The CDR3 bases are TGTGCCAGCAGCCGGGACCAAGACGTGGGAACTGAAGCTTTCTTT. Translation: CASSRDQDVGTEAFF.

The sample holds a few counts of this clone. CDR3 residues: CASSLGDSYGYTF. In nucleotides, the CDR3 is TGTGCCAGCAGTTTAGGGGACAGCTATGGCTACACCTTC. The rearrangement links TRBV27 to TRBJ1-2, with 7 positions matching TRBD1. The CDR3 has 13 amino acids. J gave up 4 bases and V 2 bases, and 1 base lay outside the gene matches. From germline, CDR1 is MNHEY and CDR2 SMNVEV (reference sequence).

The CDR3 spells CASSPGGVYGYTF. CDR3 sequence (DNA): TGTGCCAGCAGCCCTGGGGGGGTCTATGGCTACACCTTC. The chain carries TRBV7-9 and TRBJ1-2; possibly TRBD1 for D (5 bases). This CDR3 is built from 13 residues. Trimming stripped 5 bases from V and 4 bases from J, with 11 bases between. The germline gives CDR1 SEHNR, CDR2 FQNEAQ (reference sequence).

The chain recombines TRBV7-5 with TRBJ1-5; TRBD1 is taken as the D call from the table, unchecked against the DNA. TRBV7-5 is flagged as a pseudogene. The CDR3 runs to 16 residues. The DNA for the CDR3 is TGTGCCAGAAGCTTTTTCGGACAGGGTGGGGATCAGCCCCAGCATTTT. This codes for CARSFFGQGGDQPQHF.

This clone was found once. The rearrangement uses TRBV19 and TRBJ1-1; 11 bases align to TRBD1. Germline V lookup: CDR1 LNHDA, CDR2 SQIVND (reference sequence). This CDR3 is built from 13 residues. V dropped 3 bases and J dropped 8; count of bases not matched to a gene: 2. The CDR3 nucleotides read TGTGCCAGTAGTATGGACAGGGGGCTGGAAGCTTTCTTT. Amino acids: CASSMDRGLEAFF.

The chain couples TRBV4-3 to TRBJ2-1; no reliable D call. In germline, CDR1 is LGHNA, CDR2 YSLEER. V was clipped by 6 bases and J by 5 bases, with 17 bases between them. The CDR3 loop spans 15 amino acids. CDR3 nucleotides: TGCGCCAGCAGTCATCAAAGTGGGCCTAACAATGAGCAGTTCTTC. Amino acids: CASSHQSGPNNEQFF.

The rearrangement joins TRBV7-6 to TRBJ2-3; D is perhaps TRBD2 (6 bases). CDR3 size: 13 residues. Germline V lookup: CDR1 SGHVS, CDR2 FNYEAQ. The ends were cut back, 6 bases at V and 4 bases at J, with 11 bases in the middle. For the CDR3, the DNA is TGTGCCAGCAGGCGACTAGATCCAGATACGCAGTATTTT. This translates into CASRRLDPDTQYF.